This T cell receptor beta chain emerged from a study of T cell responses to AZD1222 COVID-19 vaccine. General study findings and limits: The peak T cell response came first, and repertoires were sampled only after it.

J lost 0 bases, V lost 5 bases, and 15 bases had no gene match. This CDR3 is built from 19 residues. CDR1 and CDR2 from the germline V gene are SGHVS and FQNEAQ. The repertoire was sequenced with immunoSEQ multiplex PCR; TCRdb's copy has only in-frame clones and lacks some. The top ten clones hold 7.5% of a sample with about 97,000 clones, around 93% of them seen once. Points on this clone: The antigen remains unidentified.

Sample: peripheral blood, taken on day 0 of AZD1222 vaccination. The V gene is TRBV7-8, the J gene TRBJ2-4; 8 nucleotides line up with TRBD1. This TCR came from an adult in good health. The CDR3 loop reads CASSAPGGKKRLAKNIQYF. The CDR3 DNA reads TGTGCCAGCAGCGCCCCAGGGGGCAAAAAAAGACTAGCCAAAAACATTCAGTACTTC.